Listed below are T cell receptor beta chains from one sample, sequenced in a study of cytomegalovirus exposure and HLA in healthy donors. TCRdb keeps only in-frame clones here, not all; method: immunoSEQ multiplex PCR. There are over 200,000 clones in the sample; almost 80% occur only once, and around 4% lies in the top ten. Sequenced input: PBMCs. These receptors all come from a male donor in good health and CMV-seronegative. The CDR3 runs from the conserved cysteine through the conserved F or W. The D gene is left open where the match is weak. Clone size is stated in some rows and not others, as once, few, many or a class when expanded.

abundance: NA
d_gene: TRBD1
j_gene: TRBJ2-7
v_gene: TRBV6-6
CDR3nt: TGTGCCAGCAGTTACGCGACAGGGCACGCGTCTGAGCAGTACTTC
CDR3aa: CASSYATGHASEQYF

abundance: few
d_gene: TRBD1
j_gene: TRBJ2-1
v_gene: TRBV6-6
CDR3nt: TGTGCCAGCTATTCCCGGGACAGGGTTAATGAGCAGTTCTTC
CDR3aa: CASYSRDRVNEQFF

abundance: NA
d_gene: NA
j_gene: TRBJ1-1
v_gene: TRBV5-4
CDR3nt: TGTGCCAGCAGCCCGGGAGTGAACACTGAAGCTTTCTTT
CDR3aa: CASSPGVNTEAFF

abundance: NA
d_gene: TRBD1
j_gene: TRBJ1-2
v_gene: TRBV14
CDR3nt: TGTGCCAGCAGCCTACAGGGGGATTTTCGCGGCTACACCTTC
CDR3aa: CASSLQGDFRGYTF

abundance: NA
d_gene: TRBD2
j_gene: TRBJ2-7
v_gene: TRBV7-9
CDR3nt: TGTGCCAGCAGCTTATCGGCGGGAGGCTCCTCCTACGAGCAGTACTTC
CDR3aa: CASSLSAGGSSYEQYF

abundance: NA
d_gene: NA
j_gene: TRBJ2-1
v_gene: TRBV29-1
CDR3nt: TGCAGCGTTGATGTGTCAGGCTCCTACAATGAGCAGTTCTTC
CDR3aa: CSVDVSGSYNEQFF

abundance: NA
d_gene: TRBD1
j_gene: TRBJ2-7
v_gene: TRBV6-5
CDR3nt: TGTGCCAGCAGTTACTCGGGACAGGGCATGACCTACGAGCAGTACTTC
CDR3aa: CASSYSGQGMTYEQYF

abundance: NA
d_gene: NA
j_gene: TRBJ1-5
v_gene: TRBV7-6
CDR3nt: TGTGCCAGCAGCCCGCTTGGCGGGAATAGCAATCAGCCCCAGCATTTT
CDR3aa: CASSPLGGNSNQPQHF

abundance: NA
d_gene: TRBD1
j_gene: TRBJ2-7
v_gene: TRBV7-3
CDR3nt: TGTGCCAGCAGCTCTACTACAGGGGGCGGCAAGCAGTACTTC
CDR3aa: CASSSTTGGGKQYF

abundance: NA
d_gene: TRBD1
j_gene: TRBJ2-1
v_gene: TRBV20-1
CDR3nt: TGCAGTGCTAGAAGACAGGGTGAGCAGTTCTTC
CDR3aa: CSARRQGEQFF

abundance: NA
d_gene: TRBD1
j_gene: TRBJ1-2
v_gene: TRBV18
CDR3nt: TGTGCCAGCTCAGACAGGGATAACTATGGCTACACCTTC
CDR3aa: CASSDRDNYGYTF